Below, 15 T cell receptor beta chains from the same sample are listed, as sequenced in a study of blood T cell repertoires in COVID-19. Sequencing used immunoSEQ multiplex PCR; TCRdb keeps in-frame clones, though not all of them. The sample records 120,000 to 150,000 clones, 87% being singletons. Sample: peripheral blood. These receptors came from a woman aged 35 to 49 with acute or convalescent COVID-19.

The genes are TRBV5-1 and TRBJ2-7; 7 positions match TRBD1. Germline lookup yields CDR1 SGHRS and CDR2 YFSETQ. CDR3 length: 16 residues. V lost 2 bases to trimming and J lost 6 bases; unmatched junction nucleotides: 14. CDR3 sequence reads: CASSFPRTGPPGEQYF. DNA of the CDR3: TGCGCCAGCAGCTTCCCGAGGACAGGCCCTCCAGGCGAGCAGTACTTC.

This clone was counted a few times. The chain's CDR3 is CASSQDRDSGVLNEQFF. CDR3 bases: TGCGCCAGCAGCCAAGACCGAGATAGCGGAGTCCTTAATGAGCAGTTCTTC. This chain links TRBV4-1 with TRBJ2-1; D might be TRBD2 (6 bases). V gave up 0 bases and J gave up 7 bases, with 19 bases separating them. This CDR3 region has 17 residues. Germline V gives CDR1 MGHRA, CDR2 YSYEKL.

As concerns this clone: One junction end does not reproduce the germline sequence, and a read error may be involved. J is TRBJ2-5 and V is TRBV30; 15 positions match TRBD2. The CDR3 spans 14 residues. CDR1 is GTSNPN and CDR2 is SVGIG in the germline V gene (reference sequence). Here the CDR3 reads CAWSAGLAGGPGDF. CDR3 nucleotide sequence: TGTGCCTGGAGTGCCGGACTAGCGGGGGGGCCGGGAGACTTC. The entire variable domain, with the rest obtained from reference TRBV30 and TRBJ2-5, is as follows: SQTIHQWPATLVQPVGSPLSLECTVEGTSNPNLYWYRQAAGRGLQLLFYSVGIGQISSEVPQNLSASRPQDRQFILSSKKLLLSDSGFYLCAWSAGLAGGPGDFGPGTRLLVL.

This chain uses TRBV28 with TRBJ1-1, with D perhaps TRBD1 (5 bases). V was shortened by 10 bases and J by 3 bases, with 18 bases between the two germline ends. This CDR3 spans 14 amino acids. CDR1 is MDHEN, CDR2 SYDVKM, per germline. The DNA for the CDR3 is TGTGCCATCCTCAACGGAGGGGCGGACACTGAAGCTTTCTTT. Encoded protein: CAILNGGADTEAFF. Full variable domain (remainder filled in from reference TRBV28 and TRBJ1-1): DVKVTQSSRYLVKRTGEKVFLECVQDMDHENMFWYRQDPGLGLRLIYFSYDVKMKEKGDIPEGYSVSREKKERFSLILESASTNQTSMYLCAILNGGADTEAFFGQGTRLTVV.

V gene TRBV30 combines with J gene TRBJ1-5; TRBD1 agrees at 8 bases. After removal of 5 bases from V and 2 bases from J, the junction contained 2 bases not matched to a gene. The CDR3 length is 13 residues. Germline lookup yields CDR1 GTSNPN and CDR2 SVGIG (reference sequence). CDR3 amino acids: CAWQGQGNQPQHF. In nucleotides, the CDR3 is TGTGCCTGGCAGGGACAGGGCAATCAGCCCCAGCATTTT.

The sample holds one count of this clone. The rearrangement links TRBV10-1 to TRBJ2-3; 8 bases map to TRBD1. Germline trimming cut 10 bases from V and 2 bases from J; bases unmatched to any gene: 5. The CDR3 extends over 13 amino acids. Germline assignment: CDR1 WNHNN and CDR2 SYGVQD (reference sequence). CDR3 DNA: TGCGCCAAAAGGACAGGGTTCACAGATACGCAGTATTTT. Translated: CAKRTGFTDTQYF.

This clone was seen once. The chain couples TRBV3-1 (or the pseudogene TRBV3-2) to TRBJ1-3, with D maybe TRBD1 (5 bases). Germline CDR1 LGHDT, CDR2 YNNKEL (reference sequence). V was trimmed by 1 base and J by 3 bases, leaving 22 bases between them. The CDR3 extends over 19 amino acids. The CDR3: CASSQAGRESVFGGNTIYF. In DNA, the CDR3 is TGTGCCAGCAGCCAAGCGGGCAGGGAATCCGTTTTCGGTGGAAACACCATATATTTT.

This chain joins TRBV11-2 and TRBJ2-4; 7 positions match TRBD2. CDR1 SGHAT and CDR2 FQNNGV come from the germline V gene. J gave up 0 bases and V 3 bases, and 11 bases lay outside the gene matches. The CDR3 has 18 amino acids. In nucleotides, the CDR3 is TGTGCCAGCAGCTTGGGGCGGGGAGGGGCGTTAGCCAAAAACATTCAGTACTTC. Protein: CASSLGRGGALAKNIQYF. The variable domain in full, with the rest retrieved from reference TRBV11-2 and TRBJ2-4, is EAGVAQSPRYKIIEKRQSVAFWCNPISGHATLYWYQQILGQGPKLLIQFQNNGVVDDSQLPKDRFSAERLKGVDSTLKIQPAKLEDSAVYLCASSLGRGGALAKNIQYFGAGTRLSVL.

The J gene is TRBJ1-5, the V gene TRBV7-9; TRBD1 aligns across 8 bases. The CDR3 runs to 18 residues. V lost 0 bases, J lost 0 bases, and 7 bases stayed unmatched. Germline assignment: CDR1 SEHNR and CDR2 FQNEAQ (reference sequence). The CDR3 nucleotides read TGTGCCAGCAGCTTAGCGTTCCAGGGGGCTTCTAGCAATCAGCCCCAGCATTTT. As protein: CASSLAFQGASSNQPQHF.

The chain carries TRBV7-8 and TRBJ1-1, with 8 bases fitting TRBD1. The CDR3 loop spans 15 amino acids. Germline V gives CDR1 SGHVS, CDR2 FQNEAQ. Unmatched junction bases numbered 9, after V lost 5 bases and J lost 4 bases. DNA for the CDR3: TGTGCCAGCAGCCGTATAAACAGGGGGTTCACTGAAGCTTTCTTT. It is translated as CASSRINRGFTEAFF.

The CDR3 spells CASSFSHSGTQYF. DNA for the CDR3: TGTGCCAGCAGCTTTTCCCACAGTGGTACGCAGTATTTT. The V gene is TRBV7-2, the J gene TRBJ2-3; D gene ambiguous. With 3 bases removed from V and 8 bases from J, the gap between germline ends came to 12 bases. Germline CDR1 SGHTA, CDR2 FQGNSA. The CDR3 has 13 amino acids.

This clone has just one count. The chain combines TRBV18 with TRBJ2-7, with 7 bases identical to TRBD1. Germline V CDR1 and CDR2: KGHSH, LQKENI. The CDR3 length is 14 residues. J gave up 3 bases and V 5 bases, and 7 bases lay outside the gene matches. CDR3 DNA sequence: TGTGCCAGCTCATCCCTCCAGGGGGACTACGAGCAGTACTTC. This encodes CASSSLQGDYEQYF.

The chain employs TRBV7-3 and TRBJ1-2; D may be TRBD1 (6 bases). The CDR3 runs to 17 residues. Trimming removed 0 bases at V and 5 bases at J, with 19 bases between. Germline V gene lookup returns CDR1 SGHTA and CDR2 FQGTGA. CDR3: CASSLTPFWGRRYGYTF. CDR3 nucleotides: TGTGCCAGCAGCTTAACCCCTTTTTGGGGGCGCCGGTATGGCTACACCTTC.

This clone has more than one count but fewer than ten. The chain combines TRBV28 with TRBJ1-2, with TRBD1 as a possible D gene (6 bases). The CDR3 runs to 14 residues. Looked up from germline, CDR1 is MDHEN and CDR2 is SYDVKM. V lost 5 bases and J 5 bases, leaving 15 bases between the germline ends. The CDR3 is CASSGGGLLYGYTF. CDR3 DNA sequence: TGTGCCAGCAGTGGGGGGGGCTTATTGTATGGCTACACCTTC.

This clone was seen only once. The chain carries TRBV5-6 and TRBJ2-7; TRBD2 aligns across 10 bases. The junction had 7 bases not matched to a gene; V was cut back by 4 bases and J by 0 bases. The CDR3 is made up of 16 amino acids. Per the germline V gene, CDR1 is SGHDT and CDR2 is YYEEEE. In DNA form, the CDR3 reads TGTGCCAGCAGCCTCTACGGACTAGCGGACTCCTACGAGCAGTACTTC. Its translation is CASSLYGLADSYEQYF.